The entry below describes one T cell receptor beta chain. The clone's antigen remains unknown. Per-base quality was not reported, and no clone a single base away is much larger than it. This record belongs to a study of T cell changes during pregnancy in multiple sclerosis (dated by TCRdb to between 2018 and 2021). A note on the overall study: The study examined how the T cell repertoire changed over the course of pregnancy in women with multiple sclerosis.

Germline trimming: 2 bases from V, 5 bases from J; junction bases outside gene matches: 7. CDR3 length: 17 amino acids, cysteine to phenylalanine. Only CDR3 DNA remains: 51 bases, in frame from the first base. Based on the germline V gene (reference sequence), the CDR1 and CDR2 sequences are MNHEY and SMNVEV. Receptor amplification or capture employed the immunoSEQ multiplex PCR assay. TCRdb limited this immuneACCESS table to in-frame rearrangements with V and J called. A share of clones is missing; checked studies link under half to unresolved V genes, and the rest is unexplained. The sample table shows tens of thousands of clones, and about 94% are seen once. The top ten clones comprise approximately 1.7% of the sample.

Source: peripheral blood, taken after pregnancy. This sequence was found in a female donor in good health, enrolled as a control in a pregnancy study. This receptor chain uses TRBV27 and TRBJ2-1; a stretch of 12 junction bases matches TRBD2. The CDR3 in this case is CASSLVPLAGGHNEQFF. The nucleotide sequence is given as TGTGCCAGCAGTTTAGTCCCACTAGCGGGAGGCCACAATGAGCAGTTCTTC.